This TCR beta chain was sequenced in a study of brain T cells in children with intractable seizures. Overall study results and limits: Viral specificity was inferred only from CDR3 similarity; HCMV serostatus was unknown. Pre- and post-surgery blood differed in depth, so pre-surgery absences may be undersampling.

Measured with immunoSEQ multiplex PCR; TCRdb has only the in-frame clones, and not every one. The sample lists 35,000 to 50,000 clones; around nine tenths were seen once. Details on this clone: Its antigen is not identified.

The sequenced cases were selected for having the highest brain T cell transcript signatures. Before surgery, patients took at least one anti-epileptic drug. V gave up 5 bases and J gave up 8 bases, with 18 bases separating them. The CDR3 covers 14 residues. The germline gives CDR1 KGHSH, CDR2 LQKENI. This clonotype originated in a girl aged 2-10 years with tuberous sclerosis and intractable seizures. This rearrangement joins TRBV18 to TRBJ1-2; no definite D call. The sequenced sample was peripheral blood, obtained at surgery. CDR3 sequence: CASSNGFGDRGYTF. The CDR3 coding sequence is TGTGCCAGCTCAAACGGATTTGGGGATCGGGGCTACACCTTC.